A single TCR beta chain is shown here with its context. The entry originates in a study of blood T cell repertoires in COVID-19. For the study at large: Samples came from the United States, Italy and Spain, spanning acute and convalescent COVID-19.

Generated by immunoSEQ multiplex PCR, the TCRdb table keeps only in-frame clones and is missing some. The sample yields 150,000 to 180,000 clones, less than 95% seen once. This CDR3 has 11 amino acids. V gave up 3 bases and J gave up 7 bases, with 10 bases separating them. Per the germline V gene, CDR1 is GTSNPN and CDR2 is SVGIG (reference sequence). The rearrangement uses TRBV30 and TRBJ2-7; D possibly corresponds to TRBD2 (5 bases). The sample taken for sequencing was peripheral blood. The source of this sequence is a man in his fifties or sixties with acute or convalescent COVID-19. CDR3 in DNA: TGTGCCTGGAGCATACTAGGTGAGCAGTACTTC. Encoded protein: CAWSILGEQYF.